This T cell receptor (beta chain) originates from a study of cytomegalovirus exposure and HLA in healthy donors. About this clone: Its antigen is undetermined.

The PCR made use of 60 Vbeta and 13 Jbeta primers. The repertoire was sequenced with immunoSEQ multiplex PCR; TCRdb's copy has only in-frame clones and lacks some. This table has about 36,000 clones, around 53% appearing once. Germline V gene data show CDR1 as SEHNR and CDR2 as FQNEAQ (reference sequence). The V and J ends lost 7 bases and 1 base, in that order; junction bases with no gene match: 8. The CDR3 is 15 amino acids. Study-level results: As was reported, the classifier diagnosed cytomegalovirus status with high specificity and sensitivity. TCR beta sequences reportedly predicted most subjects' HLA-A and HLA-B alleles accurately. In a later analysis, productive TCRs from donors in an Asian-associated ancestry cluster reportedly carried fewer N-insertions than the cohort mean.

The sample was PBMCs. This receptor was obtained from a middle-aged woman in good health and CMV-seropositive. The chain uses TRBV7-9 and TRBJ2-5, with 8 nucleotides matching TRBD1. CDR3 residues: CASTLLGQGQETQYF. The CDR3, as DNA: TGTGCCAGCACCCTTTTAGGACAGGGCCAAGAGACCCAGTACTTC.